This T cell receptor beta chain originates from a study of blood T cell repertoires in COVID-19. Overall study context: Acute and convalescent COVID-19 specimens originated in the United States, Italy and Spain. PBMCs, B-cell-depleted T cells, or T cells were the source of the cDNA or gDNA that made up the material.

In the original processing: Using reference gene primer amplification, nucleated cell counts were estimated. Libraries were prepared by immunoSEQ multiplex PCR; TCRdb keeps only in-frame clonotypes and omits some of them. V and J calls and clone size are those listed in that table; D and trimming were worked out from the DNA. The sample lists roughly 25,000 clones, 66% occurring once. The specimen sequenced was peripheral blood. This receptor was taken from a man aged 60 to 69 with active or convalescent COVID-19.

CDR3 DNA sequence: TGTGCCAGCAGTGGACAGGGGGAGACTGAAGCTTTCTTT. It is translated as CASSGQGETEAFF. This sequence joins TRBV12-3 or TRBV12-4 and TRBJ1-1; TRBD1 matches at 10 bases. The CDR3 has 13 residues. J gave up 5 bases and V 5 bases, and 2 bases lay outside the gene matches.